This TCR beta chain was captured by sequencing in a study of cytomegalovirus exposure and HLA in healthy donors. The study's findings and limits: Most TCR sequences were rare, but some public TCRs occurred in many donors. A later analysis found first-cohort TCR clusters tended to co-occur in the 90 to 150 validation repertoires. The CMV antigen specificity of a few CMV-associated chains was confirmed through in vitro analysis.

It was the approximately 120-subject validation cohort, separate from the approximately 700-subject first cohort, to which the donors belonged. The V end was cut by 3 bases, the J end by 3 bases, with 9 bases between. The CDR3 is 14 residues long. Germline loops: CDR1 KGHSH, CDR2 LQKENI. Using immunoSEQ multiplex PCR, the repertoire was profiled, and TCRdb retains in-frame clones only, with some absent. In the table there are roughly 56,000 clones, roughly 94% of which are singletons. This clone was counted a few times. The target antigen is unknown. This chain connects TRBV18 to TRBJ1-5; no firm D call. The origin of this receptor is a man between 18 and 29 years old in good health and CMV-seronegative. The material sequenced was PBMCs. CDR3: CASSPTGNNQPQHF. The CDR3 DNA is TGTGCCAGCTCACCGACGGGTAACAATCAGCCCCAGCATTTT.